The present TCR beta chain was sequenced within a study of PD-L1 blockade in urothelial cancer. Libraries were prepared by immunoSEQ multiplex PCR; TCRdb keeps only in-frame clonotypes and omits some of them. The sample lists roughly 2,500 clones; 33% were seen once. The CDR3 sequence is 15 residues long. The germline gives CDR1 LNHNV, CDR2 YYDKDF (reference sequence). The V end was cut by 3 bases, the J end by 4 bases, with 15 bases between. Patients presented with locally advanced or metastatic urothelial carcinoma. This clonotype was sampled from a man aged 70 or older with urothelial cancer. The material was tumor tissue, obtained before atezolizumab (anti-PD-L1) treatment. The rearrangement links TRBV15 to TRBJ1-2, with D maybe TRBD1 (6 bases). CDR3 residues: CATSRTGSLSYGYTF. The CDR3 DNA sequence: TGTGCCACCAGCAGGACAGGAAGTCTCAGCTATGGCTACACCTTC.